The 23 T cell receptor beta chains below come from one sample, sequenced in a study of blood T cell repertoires in COVID-19. The method was immunoSEQ multiplex PCR; TCRdb's version includes in-frame clones alone and lacks a portion of them. The sample includes about 190,000 clones, around nine tenths of them seen just once. Sequenced: peripheral blood. These receptors originate from a man in his 70s with active or convalescent COVID-19.

This clone was observed a single time. The V and J genes are TRBV24-1 and TRBJ2-1; 12 nucleotides agree with TRBD2. Per germline, CDR1 KGHDR and CDR2 SFDVKD. This CDR3 spans 16 amino acids. V shed 1 base, J shed 10 bases, and the junction held 7 bases outside the gene matches. The CDR3, as DNA: TGTGCCACCAGTGATTTCCGACTAGCGGGGGTTGGAGAGCAGTTCTTC. The encoded protein is CATSDFRLAGVGEQFF.

The V call is TRBV2, the J call TRBJ2-7; 9 nucleotides line up with TRBD1. V was pared by 4 bases and J by 5 bases, with 9 bases of the junction left unmatched. CDR1 SNHLY and CDR2 FYNNEI come from the germline V gene. This CDR3 contains 15 residues. In DNA, the CDR3 is TGTGCCAGCAGTGGCGCGGACAGGGGCGAGGACGAGCAGTACTTC. Translated: CASSGADRGEDEQYF.

The chain is built from TRBV9 and TRBJ1-3; 7 bases fit TRBD1. J was trimmed by 0 bases and V by 3 bases; bases with no gene match: 6. This CDR3 comprises 16 residues. Germline V gene lookup returns CDR1 SGDLS and CDR2 YYNGEE. CDR3 loop: CASSALGQFSGNTIYF. The CDR3 coding sequence is TGTGCCAGCAGCGCCTTGGGACAGTTCTCTGGAAACACCATATATTTT.

The CDR3 DNA is TGTGCCAGCAGCGCGAGACTAGCGAAGAACACCGGGGAGCTGTTTTTT. Translation gives CASSARLAKNTGELFF. The gene calls are TRBV7-6 and TRBJ2-2, with 8 nucleotides matching TRBD2. The germline CDR1 and CDR2 sequences are SGHVS and FNYEAQ. The CDR3 has 16 amino acids. With 5 bases clipped from V and 1 base from J, the junction kept 6 bases outside the gene matches.

The rearrangement uses TRBV9 and TRBJ2-2; D may be TRBD2 (5 bases). Germline CDR1 SGDLS, CDR2 YYNGEE. V shed 4 bases and J shed 7 bases, with 14 bases lying between them. The CDR3 runs to 14 residues. CDR3 region: CASSLDYEFGELFF. The CDR3 region has the DNA TGTGCCAGCAGCCTAGACTACGAATTCGGGGAGCTGTTTTTT.

Only one count was recorded for this clone. The chain is built from TRBV28 and TRBJ2-7; D is undetermined. The CDR3 extends over 13 amino acids. V was trimmed by 4 bases and J by 1 base, leaving 8 bases between them. Germline assignment: CDR1 MDHEN and CDR2 SYDVKM. The CDR3 here is CASSSTRSYEQYF. CDR3 DNA: TGTGCCAGCAGTTCGACAAGGTCCTACGAGCAGTACTTC.

This clone was observed once. CDR3 region: CASSLPPGQGFTGELFF. Here the CDR3 DNA reads TGTGCCAGCAGCTTGCCCCCGGGACAGGGCTTCACCGGGGAGCTGTTTTTT. The rearrangement uses TRBV5-4 and TRBJ2-2; 9 bases match TRBD1. V gave up 1 base and J gave up 4 bases; unmatched junction bases: 8. CDR3 size: 17 residues. CDR1 is SGHNT and CDR2 is YYREEE in the germline V gene (reference sequence).

The chain employs TRBV28 and TRBJ2-7; 11 nucleotides line up with TRBD2. The germline gives CDR1 MDHEN, CDR2 SYDVKM. The trim removed 3 bases at V and 3 bases at J, leaving 16 bases unmatched. The CDR3 sequence is 19 residues long. CDR3: CASSFNFVNPTSGNYEQYF. The CDR3 DNA reads as TGTGCCAGCAGTTTTAACTTTGTCAATCCGACTAGCGGGAACTACGAGCAGTACTTC.

In its sample, this clone was seen a few times. The chain joins TRBV6-5 to TRBJ2-1; TRBD2 aligns across 10 bases. CDR1 is MNHEY, CDR2 SVGAGI, per germline. The junction had 5 bases not matched to a gene; V was cut back by 7 bases and J by 5 bases. This CDR3 region has 14 residues. The CDR3: CASTGLAVNNEQFF. DNA for the CDR3: TGTGCCAGCACTGGACTAGCGGTTAACAATGAGCAGTTCTTC.

The CDR3 here is CASSISRQGDSPLHF. CDR3 nucleotide sequence: TGTGCCAGTAGTATAAGTCGGCAGGGTGACTCACCCCTCCACTTT. The chain combines TRBV19 with TRBJ1-6; tentative D call: TRBD1 (5 bases). CDR1 LNHDA and CDR2 SQIVND come from the germline V gene (reference sequence). V lost 2 bases to trimming and J lost 10 bases, with 15 bases between them. The CDR3 is 15 amino acids.

This rearrangement joins TRBV7-2 to TRBJ1-5; unclear D gene. V lost 0 bases and J 6 bases, leaving 12 bases between the germline ends. From germline, CDR1 is SGHTA and CDR2 FQGNSA. The CDR3 extends over 15 amino acids. The CDR3 DNA reads TGTGCCAGCAGCTTAGCTATGCGGGTAGGTCAGCCCCAGCATTTT. This codes for CASSLAMRVGQPQHF. Supplemented by reference TRBV7-2 and TRBJ1-5, the full variable domain reads GAGVSQSPSNKVTEKGKDVELRCDPISGHTALYWYRQSLGQGLEFLIYFQGNSAPDKSGLPSDRFSAERTGGSVSTLTIQRTQQEDSAVYLCASSLAMRVGQPQHFGDGTRLSIL.

The CDR3 DNA reads as TGTGCCAGCAGCTTGGAAGTAGCGGGAGGGACAGATACGCAGTATTTT. Its translation is CASSLEVAGGTDTQYF. The V call is TRBV5-4, the J call TRBJ2-3; TRBD2 matches 11 bases. This CDR3 is 16 amino acids long. The ends lost 0 bases at V and 3 bases at J; junction bases unmatched: 3. CDR1 is SGHNT and CDR2 is YYREEE in the germline V gene (reference sequence).

The chain joins TRBV9 to TRBJ2-1, with TRBD2 identical over 8 bases. Trimming cost V 3 bases and J 1 base; bases outside gene matches: 9. The CDR3 has 17 residues. CDR1 and CDR2 (germline): SGDLS, YYNGEE. CDR3 bases: TGTGCCAGCAGCGGACTGCGGGGGGCGGGTTCCTACAATGAGCAGTTCTTC. Protein sequence: CASSGLRGAGSYNEQFF. Complete variable domain (other parts from reference TRBV9 and TRBJ2-1): DSGVTQTPKHLITATGQRVTLRCSPRSGDLSVYWYQQSLDQGLQFLIQYYNGEERAKGNILERFSAQQFPDLHSELNLSSLELGDSALYFCASSGLRGAGSYNEQFFGPGTRLTVL.

The chain uses TRBV7-2 and TRBJ2-7; tentatively, D is TRBD2 (6 bases). This CDR3 has 15 residues. Germline values: CDR1 SGHTA, CDR2 FQGNSA. Trimming removed 4 bases from V and 2 bases from J, with 15 bases in between. CDR3 amino acids: CASSSYAGPTYEQYF. The DNA of the CDR3 is TGTGCCAGCAGCTCTTACGCGGGGCCCACCTACGAGCAGTACTTC.

V gene TRBV6-2 or TRBV6-3 combines with J gene TRBJ2-7, with 7 bases identical to TRBD1. Losses at the gene ends were 6 bases for V and 12 bases for J; bases not matched to a gene: 14. Germline-derived CDR1 and CDR2 are MNHEY and SVGEGT. The CDR3 spans 13 residues. The CDR3 spells CASSTLTGSGRYF. CDR3 nucleotides: TGTGCCAGCAGCACCCTGACAGGGAGTGGCAGGTACTTC.

This rearrangement joins TRBV4-3 to TRBJ2-3, with TRBD2 identical over 9 bases. Germline V gene sequence: CDR1 LGHNA, CDR2 YSLEER. Trimming at V came to 1 base and at J to 2 bases, leaving 16 bases not matched to a gene. The CDR3 extends over 20 amino acids. This CDR3 reads CASSQAYGFAGGVNTDTQYF. The CDR3 nucleotides are TGCGCCAGCAGCCAAGCATACGGCTTTGCGGGGGGGGTAAACACAGATACGCAGTATTTT.

The chain is built from TRBV7-6 and TRBJ1-3; tentatively, D is TRBD1 (5 bases). Germline V gene lookup returns CDR1 SGHVS and CDR2 FNYEAQ. This CDR3 has 15 amino acids. With 5 bases removed from V and 0 bases from J, the gap between germline ends came to 11 bases. The CDR3 here is CASSLRGGSGNTIYF. CDR3 bases: TGTGCCAGCAGCCTGCGGGGGGGCTCTGGAAACACCATATATTTT.

DNA of the CDR3: TGTGCCAGCAGCCAAGACGGGCGACTAGCGGCCAATGAGCAGTTCTTC. Its translation: CASSQDGRLAANEQFF. This chain links TRBV3-1 (or the pseudogene TRBV3-2) with TRBJ2-1, with 9 bases fitting TRBD2. This CDR3 region has 16 residues. The J segment lost 6 bases and the V segment lost 0 bases, leaving 6 bases of the junction unmatched. Germline V CDR1 and CDR2: LGHDT, YNNKEL (reference sequence).

The CDR3 nucleotides read TGCGCCAGCAGGGATCTCACAGGGGTTTCAGGAAACACCATATATTTT. Its protein is CASRDLTGVSGNTIYF. The chain uses TRBV10-2 and TRBJ1-3; 7 nucleotides agree with TRBD1. The ends lost 6 bases at V and 4 bases at J; junction bases unmatched: 12. Germline-derived CDR1 and CDR2 are WSHSY and SAAADI. The CDR3 length is 16 residues.

The chain combines TRBV30 with TRBJ2-1, with D maybe TRBD2 (5 bases). The CDR3 is made up of 12 amino acids. The V end lost 2 bases, the J end lost 9 bases, and 11 bases lay between the germline ends. Germline CDR1 is GTSNPN and CDR2 is SVGIG (reference sequence). The DNA for the CDR3 is TGTGCCTGGAGTCTTACTAGTCGTGAGCAGTTCTTC. Amino acids: CAWSLTSREQFF. Using reference TRBV30 and TRBJ2-1 for the parts outside the CDR3, the full variable domain is SQTIHQWPATLVQPVGSPLSLECTVEGTSNPNLYWYRQAAGRGLQLLFYSVGIGQISSEVPQNLSASRPQDRQFILSSKKLLLSDSGFYLCAWSLTSREQFFGPGTRLTVL.

The chain uses TRBV7-8 and TRBJ2-3; D not certain. Trimming took 5 bases from V and 15 from J, leaving 18 bases between them. This CDR3 spans 12 amino acids. From germline, CDR1 is SGHVS and CDR2 FQNEAQ. DNA for the CDR3: TGTGCCAGCAGCGCGAGACATTCCCTGTCTTATTTT. It codes for CASSARHSLSYF.

This chain uses TRBV5-1 with TRBJ1-4, with TRBD1 as a possible D gene (5 bases). CDR3 length: 14 residues. Germline-derived CDR1 and CDR2 are SGHRS and YFSETQ. V shed 1 base and J shed 6 bases, with 10 bases lying between them. Here the CDR3 DNA reads TGCGCCAGCAGCTTGTCCAGGGTCGATGAAAAACTGTTTTTT. Protein sequence: CASSLSRVDEKLFF.

The V and J genes are TRBV10-2 and TRBJ2-3, with D hard to call. The CDR3 contains 12 residues. The V end lost 2 bases, the J end lost 7 bases, and 7 bases lay between the germline ends. Per the germline V gene, CDR1 is WSHSY and CDR2 is SAAADI. DNA for the CDR3: TGCGCCAGCAGTGAGCCCAGGCATACGCAGTATTTT. This encodes CASSEPRHTQYF.